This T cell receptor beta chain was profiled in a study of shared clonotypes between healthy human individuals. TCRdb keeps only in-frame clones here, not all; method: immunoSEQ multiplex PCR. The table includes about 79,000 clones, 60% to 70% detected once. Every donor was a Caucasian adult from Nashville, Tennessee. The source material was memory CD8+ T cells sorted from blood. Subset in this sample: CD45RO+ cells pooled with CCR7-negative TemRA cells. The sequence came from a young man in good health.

CDR3 protein: CASRGTESYEQYF. The DNA for the CDR3 is TGTGCCAGCAGGGGGACAGAGTCCTACGAGCAGTACTTC. This chain joins TRBV6-1 and TRBJ2-7; 7 nucleotides agree with TRBD1. Germline trimming cut 6 bases from V and 1 base from J; bases unmatched to any gene: 3. Germline lookup yields CDR1 MNHNS and CDR2 SASEGT. The CDR3 is 13 residues long.